Listed here are 2 T cell receptor beta chains from one sample, sequenced in a study of beta chain features in type 1 diabetes. Isolated RNA was reverse transcribed in full, so expressed TCRB transcripts were sequenced. This table comes from immunoSEQ multiplex PCR, and its TCRdb copy is limited to in-frame clones, with some not included. The sample contains about 620,000 clones, 15% to 18% of which appear only once. Input material: naive CD4+ T cells from blood. All receptors come from a man aged 18 to 30 in good health.

The CDR3 reads CAWNQRAYEQYF. The CDR3 nucleotides read TGTGCCTGGAATCAGCGAGCCTACGAGCAGTACTTC. The V call is TRBV30, the J call TRBJ2-7; D gene ambiguous. This CDR3 region has 12 residues. V gave up 4 bases and J gave up 2 bases, with 9 bases separating them. The germline V gene encodes CDR1 GTSNPN and CDR2 SVGIG (reference sequence).

The V and J genes are TRBV29-1 and TRBJ1-3, with a possible D match to TRBD1 (6 bases). The germline gives CDR1 SQVTM, CDR2 ANQGSEA. The CDR3 has 14 amino acids. With 4 bases removed from V and 3 bases from J, the gap between germline ends came to 13 bases. The CDR3 region is CSVAPTGVGNTIYF. DNA of the CDR3: TGCAGCGTTGCGCCGACAGGAGTTGGAAACACCATATATTTT. The full variable domain, with the rest looked up from reference TRBV29-1 and TRBJ1-3, is SAVISQKPSRDICQRGTSLTIQCQVDSQVTMMFWYRQQPGQSLTLIATANQGSEATYESGFVIDKFPISRPNLTFSTLTVSNMSPEDSSIYLCSVAPTGVGNTIYFGEGSWLTVV.